This passage covers 26 T cell receptor beta chains from one sample sequenced in a study of human T cells and chemical hapten exposure. Time point in this sample: patch test 1, 2 weeks after DPC sensitization. Treatment meaning: therapeutic diphenylcyclopropenone sensitization with weekly scalp DPC. TCRdb re-called the RACE reads through MiXCR, storing one row per CDR3 protein. The sample includes more than 95,000 distinct CDR3 sequences, 12% of them seen just once. The sample consisted of whole blood, taken in connection with sensitization to the hapten diphenylcyclopropenone (DPC). The origin of the receptors is a woman between 50 and 59 years old with alopecia areata. Some clones in this sample may be carry-over from other donors' samples.

The V gene is TRBV6-2 or TRBV6-3, the J gene TRBJ1-5; D is ambiguous. Deletions cut 0 bases from V and 0 bases from J, with 9 bases between. From germline, CDR1 is MNHEY and CDR2 SVGEGT. CDR3 size: 16 residues. In nucleotides, the CDR3 is TGTGCCAGCAGTTACTCAAGCCGCGGTAGCAATCAGCCCCAGCATTTT. Translated: CASSYSSRGSNQPQHF.

This clonotype was seen only a few times. The chain links TRBV19 to TRBJ2-3; D ambiguous. CDR3 length: 14 amino acids. CDR1 is LNHDA, CDR2 SQIVND, per germline (reference sequence). The V end lost 2 bases, the J end lost 4 bases, and 10 bases lay between the germline ends. CDR3 residues: CASSILLSPDTQYF. CDR3 bases: TGTGCCAGTAGTATACTCCTGAGCCCAGATACGCAGTATTTT.

This clonotype was picked up a small number of times. The CDR3 loop is CASSLVPTSGDNEQFF. DNA for the CDR3: TGCGCCAGCAGCTTGGTCCCGACTAGCGGGGACAATGAGCAGTTCTTC. The rearrangement links TRBV5-1 to TRBJ2-1; 11 bases line up with TRBD2. Unmatched junction bases numbered 4, after V lost 0 bases and J lost 5 bases. The CDR3 length is 16 residues. The germline gives CDR1 SGHRS, CDR2 YFSETQ.

This clonotype was seen only a few times. The V call is TRBV5-1, the J call TRBJ2-7; D gene uncertain. CDR1 is SGHRS, CDR2 YFSETQ, per germline. V lost 5 bases and J 5 bases, leaving 11 bases between the germline ends. The CDR3 runs to 12 residues. The chain's CDR3 is CASRPAGNEQYF. The CDR3 DNA reads TGCGCCAGCAGGCCCGCTGGGAACGAGCAGTACTTC.

This CDR3 reads CASSQAGTQAFF. The CDR3 coding sequence is TGTGCCAGCTCACAAGCCGGGACCCAAGCTTTCTTT. This chain joins TRBV18 and TRBJ1-1, with D possibly matching TRBD1 (5 bases). The V gene's germline CDR1 is KGHSH and CDR2 LQKENI. This CDR3 has 12 residues. With 4 bases removed from V and 9 bases from J, the gap between germline ends came to 12 bases.

Ten or more counts support this clonotype. The V call is TRBV4-2, the J call TRBJ1-2, with D unresolved. The germline gives CDR1 LGHNA, CDR2 YNFKEQ. V shed 0 bases and J shed 5 bases, with 19 bases lying between them. CDR3 length: 17 amino acids. CDR3 loop: CASSQDRGQKVGYGYTF. The CDR3 region has the DNA TGTGCCAGCAGCCAAGATCGTGGGCAGAAAGTGGGATATGGCTACACCTTC.

This clonotype was picked up many times. The V gene is TRBV15, the J gene TRBJ1-1; no firm D call. The V gene lost 1 base and the J gene lost 8 bases, with 8 bases spanning the gap. The CDR3 loop spans 12 amino acids. The germline V gene has CDR1 LNHNV and CDR2 YYDKDF (reference sequence). The CDR3 DNA follows: TGTGCCACCAGCAGAGTAGGAGCCGAAGCTTTCTTT. This translates into CATSRVGAEAFF. The full variable domain, completed using reference TRBV15 and TRBJ1-1, is DAMVIQNPRYQVTQFGKPVTLSCSQTLNHNVMYWYQQKSSQAPKLLFHYYDKDFNNEADTPDNFQSRRPNTSFCFLDIRSPGLGDTAMYLCATSRVGAEAFFGQGTRLTVV.

This clonotype was counted a few times. This chain uses TRBV21-1 with TRBJ2-1; the tabulated D call, TRBD1, remains unverified against the DNA. TRBV21-1 represents a pseudogene. The CDR3 runs 13 residues. The CDR3 region has the DNA TGTGCCAGGATAGGACAGGGAAGGAATGAGCAGTTCTTC. Its translation is CARIGQGRNEQFF.

This clonotype was seen a handful of times. The chain carries TRBV11-2 and TRBJ2-4; 10 nucleotides line up with TRBD2. Losses at the gene ends were 2 bases for V and 5 bases for J; bases not matched to a gene: 6. Germline values: CDR1 SGHAT, CDR2 FQNNGV. The CDR3 length is 16 residues. In DNA form, the CDR3 reads TGTGCCAGCAGCTTAAGTTCTAGCGGGGGCCAAAACATTCAGTACTTC. Translated, it gives CASSLSSSGGQNIQYF.

The rearrangement joins TRBV4-1 to TRBJ1-6; D remains unclear. Germline CDR1 is MGHRA and CDR2 is YSYEKL. The V end lost 1 base, the J end lost 7 bases, and 5 bases lay between the germline ends. The CDR3 is made up of 13 amino acids. Here the CDR3 reads CASSQAPNSPLHF. CDR3 in DNA: TGCGCCAGCAGCCAAGCCCCAAATTCACCCCTCCACTTT.

This clonotype appeared a few times. This chain uses TRBV6-5 with TRBJ2-5; TRBD1 matches 8 bases. The CDR3 runs 16 residues. The V gene end was trimmed by 1 base and the J gene end by 2 bases; junction bases not matched to a gene: 6. Germline CDR1 MNHEY, CDR2 SVGAGI. The CDR3 protein is CASSYLGTGRQETQYF. The CDR3 DNA is TGTGCCAGCAGTTACTTGGGGACAGGTCGGCAAGAGACCCAGTACTTC.

This clonotype has only a few counts. The genes are TRBV29-1 and TRBJ2-2; no reliable D call. The V gene lost 5 bases and the J gene lost 0 bases, with 10 bases spanning the gap. Germline V lookup: CDR1 SQVTM, CDR2 ANQGSEA. This CDR3 spans 14 amino acids. The CDR3, as DNA: TGCAGCGTTACGAGACCAACGAACACCGGGGAGCTGTTTTTT. The encoded protein is CSVTRPTNTGELFF.

The sample holds a few counts of this clonotype. The chain recombines TRBV7-9 with TRBJ1-5; D gene ambiguous. V was clipped by 6 bases and J by 0 bases, with 3 bases between them. The germline gives CDR1 SEHNR, CDR2 FQNEAQ (reference sequence). The CDR3 extends over 12 amino acids. The CDR3 DNA is TGTGCCAGCAGTAATAGCAATCAGCCCCAGCATTTT. Amino acid sequence: CASSNSNQPQHF.

In its sample, this clonotype was seen a few times. The chain links TRBV6-6 to TRBJ2-1; 11 nucleotides line up with TRBD2. The CDR3 is 18 amino acids. Germline V gives CDR1 MNHNY, CDR2 SVGAGI (reference sequence). Losses at the gene ends were 4 bases for V and 0 bases for J; bases not matched to a gene: 8. CDR3 DNA: TGTGCCAGCAGTTCCTCGCGACTAGCGGGGACCTCCTACAATGAGCAGTTCTTC. Residues: CASSSSRLAGTSYNEQFF.

This clonotype was recorded at least ten times. V and J are TRBV3-1 and TRBJ2-3, with D possibly TRBD2 on 6 matching bases. CDR3 length: 15 residues. Trimming cost V 1 base and J 6 bases, with 14 bases left between them. The V gene's germline CDR1 is LGHDT and CDR2 YNNKEL (reference sequence). The CDR3 DNA is TGTGCCAGCAGCCAAGGGCCCGGGGGACCTGATACGCAGTATTTT. It specifies CASSQGPGGPDTQYF.

A few counts support this clonotype. The V and J genes are TRBV5-1 and TRBJ2-7; 8 positions match TRBD1. From germline, CDR1 is SGHRS and CDR2 YFSETQ. The CDR3 has 14 residues. Trimming removed 0 bases from V and 5 bases from J; junction bases left unmatched: 4. In nucleotides, the CDR3 is TGCGCCAGCAGCTTGGGAGACAGGGGCAACGAGCAGTACTTC. Translated: CASSLGDRGNEQYF.

At least ten counts were recorded for this clonotype. This rearrangement joins TRBV27 to TRBJ1-5; D not certain. Germline CDR1 and CDR2: MNHEY and SMNVEV (reference sequence). V lost 3 bases, J lost 4 bases, and 7 bases lay in between. The CDR3 runs to 13 residues. The CDR3 nucleotides are TGTGCCAGCAGTTTGTTCAGTAATCAGCCCCAGCATTTT. Its translation: CASSLFSNQPQHF.

The genes are TRBV20-1 and TRBJ1-5; TRBD1 might be the D (5 bases). V was pared by 3 bases and J by 4 bases, with 16 bases between. The CDR3 extends over 15 amino acids. The V gene's germline CDR1 is DFQATT and CDR2 SNEGSKA (reference sequence). Here the CDR3 DNA reads TGCAGTGCTAGGGCACGGGACGGAGCGAATCAGCCCCAGCATTTT. Amino acids: CSARARDGANQPQHF.

The chain links TRBV3-1 to TRBJ2-3; no definite D call. With 3 bases removed from V and 0 bases from J, the gap between germline ends came to 7 bases. CDR3 length: 14 residues. Germline assignment: CDR1 LGHDT and CDR2 YNNKEL (reference sequence). CDR3 DNA: TGTGCCAGCAGCCAGGCCGCCAGCACAGATACGCAGTATTTT. It translates to CASSQAASTDTQYF.

This clonotype was seen ten or more times. The chain uses TRBV28 and TRBJ1-5; 9 bases align to TRBD1. After removal of 1 base from V and 1 base from J, the junction contained 11 bases not matched to a gene. The CDR3 loop spans 19 amino acids. Germline V CDR1 and CDR2: MDHEN, SYDVKM. The CDR3: CASSLSPIWTGESNQPQHF. Here the CDR3 DNA reads TGTGCCAGCAGTTTATCCCCTATCTGGACAGGGGAGAGCAATCAGCCCCAGCATTTT.

This clonotype has a count of ten or more. The J gene is TRBJ1-1, the V gene TRBV29-1; D gene uncertain. The CDR3 covers 11 residues. Trimming removed 3 bases from V and 3 bases from J, with 5 bases in between. Germline assignment: CDR1 SQVTM and CDR2 ANQGSEA. The CDR3 nucleotides are TGCAGCGTTGATCCACACACTGAAGCTTTCTTT. This translates into CSVDPHTEAFF.

V and J are TRBV10-3 and TRBJ2-3; possibly TRBD2 for D (6 bases). The CDR3 is 15 residues long. Germline V gene lookup returns CDR1 ENHRY and CDR2 SYGVKD. Trimming took off 0 bases at V and 0 bases at J, with 7 bases between the two ends. The CDR3 nucleotides are TGTGCCATCAGTGAGTCGAGCGGGAGCACAGATACGCAGTATTTT. It encodes CAISESSGSTDTQYF.

This clonotype was counted ten times or more. This chain joins TRBV5-6 and TRBJ2-3; D remains unclear. V was trimmed by 4 bases and J by 2 bases, leaving 2 bases between them. Germline CDR1 reads SGHDT; CDR2 reads YYEEEE. CDR3 length equals 11 residues. CDR3 sequence: CASSLTDTQYF. The CDR3 nucleotides read TGTGCCAGCAGCCTCACAGATACGCAGTATTTT.

This clonotype was detected ten times or more. The V and J genes are TRBV7-9 and TRBJ1-1, with D uncertain. The ends were cut back, 1 base at V and 5 bases at J, with 5 bases in the middle. Germline-derived CDR1 and CDR2 are SEHNR and FQNEAQ (reference sequence). The CDR3 is 12 residues long. The CDR3, as DNA: TGTGCCAGCAGCTTAGACTGGACTGAAGCTTTCTTT. The encoded protein is CASSLDWTEAFF.

The rearrangement joins TRBV28 to TRBJ1-1, with D unresolved. Trimming left V 8 bases short and J 10 bases short, with 17 bases between. The V gene's germline CDR1 is MDHEN and CDR2 SYDVKM. CDR3 size: 12 residues. In nucleotides, the CDR3 is TGTGCCAGCGGGTCTTTGTTGTACGGAGCTTTCTTT. Translated: CASGSLLYGAFF.

Notes on this clonotype: A single base separates this from a much larger clone, so it may be a read error. The chain joins TRBV7-9 to TRBJ1-6; D call uncertain. V lost 5 bases and J 8 bases, leaving 16 bases between the germline ends. CDR1 is SEHNR and CDR2 is FQNEAQ in the germline V gene (reference sequence). This CDR3 comprises 15 residues. CDR3: CASSPSQATDSPLHF. DNA of the CDR3: TGTGCCAGCAGCCCTTCGCAAGCCACCGATTCACCCCTCCACTTT.